This note documents a single TCR beta chain sequence. The target antigen is unknown. This specimen belongs to a study of memory CD4+ T cells and cytomegalovirus serostatus. Single viable CD3+CD4+CD8-CD45RO+ cells were sorted as the memory CD4+ T cells. Study-level results: Of under 200 reported CMV TCRbeta sequences, 60 to 85 were found in memory CD4+ repertoires.

In the authors' methods: After removing out-of-frame reads, over 2 million distinct TCRbeta sequences remained. Generated by immunoSEQ multiplex PCR, the TCRdb table keeps only in-frame clones and is missing some. The V and J calls and clone size come from that table; D and trimming were worked out from the DNA. The top ten hold approximately 0.79% of the sample, which has some 39,000 clones, 70% to 80% seen once. This TCR came from an adult in good health and CMV-seronegative. The material sequenced was memory CD4+ T cells from blood.

CDR3 sequence (DNA): TGTGCCAGCAGCAGAAGTGGCGGGACACAGAACACTGAAGCTTTCTTT. Protein: CASSRSGGTQNTEAFF. The chain recombines TRBV6-4 with TRBJ1-1, with D tentatively TRBD1 (6 bases). Trimming stripped 6 bases from V and 1 base from J, with 18 bases between. CDR3 length: 16 residues. The germline CDR1 and CDR2 sequences are MRHNA and SNTAGT.